These T cell receptor beta chains were read from a single sample in a study of control samples from healthy donors and cancer patients. The assay was immunoSEQ multiplex PCR, and TCRdb's table has in-frame clones only and misses some. The table includes 100,000 or so clones, 75% to 85% detected once. The sample consisted of blood. The source is a woman aged 25-40 years in good health. The CDR3 runs from the conserved cysteine through the conserved F or W. Fields, in order: CDR3 DNA, CDR3 protein, J gene, V gene, D gene. D genes are given only for firm matches.

CDR3 DNA: TGTGCCAGCTCACCGCCGGGACAGGGAAGGGAGCCCCAGCATTTT
CDR3 protein: CASSPPGQGREPQHF
J gene: TRBJ1-5
V gene: TRBV18
D gene: TRBD1

CDR3 DNA: TGTGCCAGCAGTTACTCAAGGCAGGAGCCGAACTATGGCTACACCTTC
CDR3 protein: CASSYSRQEPNYGYTF
J gene: TRBJ1-2
V gene: TRBV6-2/TRBV6-3
D gene: .

CDR3 DNA: TGCAGCCTCGGGGGCCCTCAGGGCGGCTACACCTTC
CDR3 protein: CSLGGPQGGYTF
J gene: TRBJ1-2
V gene: TRBV29-1
D gene: .

CDR3 DNA: TGTGCCAGCAGCCCTCCCCCCCTAGCGGGGGTTAACACCGGGGAGCTGTTTTTT
CDR3 protein: CASSPPPLAGVNTGELFF
J gene: TRBJ2-2
V gene: TRBV5-4
D gene: TRBD2

CDR3 DNA: TGTGCCAGCAGCTTGTTAGTTGGGGGTTCTGGGAATTCACCCCTCCACTTT
CDR3 protein: CASSLLVGGSGNSPLHF
J gene: TRBJ1-6
V gene: TRBV7-8
D gene: .

CDR3 DNA: TGTGCCAGCAGCCCCTTACTGAGCTCTGGAAACACCATATATTTT
CDR3 protein: CASSPLLSSGNTIYF
J gene: TRBJ1-3
V gene: TRBV6-5
D gene: .

CDR3 DNA: TGTGCCAGCAGGGCCACGGGACGGGGGTATGGCTACACCTTC
CDR3 protein: CASRATGRGYGYTF
J gene: TRBJ1-2
V gene: TRBV6-1
D gene: .

CDR3 DNA: TGTGCCACCAGCCAAAGGAGAGGGGCCGACACTGAAGCTTTCTTT
CDR3 protein: CATSQRRGADTEAFF
J gene: TRBJ1-1
V gene: TRBV15
D gene: .

CDR3 DNA: TGTGCCAGCAGCCTCACCTCGAACACTGAAGCTTTCTTT
CDR3 protein: CASSLTSNTEAFF
J gene: TRBJ1-1
V gene: TRBV5-4
D gene: .

CDR3 DNA: TGTGCCAGCAGCCCAAAGACCGGGGGCGCTTTCTACGAGCAGTACTTC
CDR3 protein: CASSPKTGGAFYEQYF
J gene: TRBJ2-7
V gene: TRBV7-2
D gene: .

CDR3 DNA: TGTGCCTGGAGTGAGCAGGGAACAGATACGCAGTATTTT
CDR3 protein: CAWSEQGTDTQYF
J gene: TRBJ2-3
V gene: TRBV30
D gene: .